The clone carrying this TCR beta chain turned up a few times. The target antigen is unknown. The data belong to a study of T cell repertoires in cytomegalovirus infection. TCRdb fed the reads into MiXCR, producing one record per CDR3 protein. Of more than 65,000 distinct CDR3 sequences listed, around 49% are singletons. CDR1 and CDR2 from the germline V gene are SGHTA and FQGNSA. The CDR3 loop spans 15 amino acids. Germline trimming cut 5 bases from V and 5 bases from J; bases unmatched to any gene: 6. General study findings and limits: People with CMV and the relevant HLA were identified by cumulative public TCR beta family frequency. What dominated the ex vivo response were HLA-C-restricted CMV-specific TCR beta clonotypes.

V usage is TRBV7-2 and J usage is TRBJ2-5, with 12 bases fitting TRBD2. This receptor was taken from a human donor in good health (CMV status not recorded). Some clones in this sample may be carry-over from other donors' samples. The specimen was CD8+ T cells from cultured PBMCs, collected from culture after CMV antigen stimulation. The CDR3 loop reads CASSQTSGSLETQYF. CDR3 nucleotides: TGTGCCAGCAGCCAGACTAGCGGGAGTCTGGAGACCCAGTACTTC.